One sample yielded the 2 T cell receptor beta chains listed below, sequenced in a study of T-cell reconstitution after alpha-beta-depleted transplantation in children. Unique molecular identifiers were incorporated into the prepared TCRbeta library. TCRdb reprocessed the PCR reads via MiXCR and lists one record per CDR3 protein. Among approximately 190,000 distinct CDR3 sequences, around 7.7% were seen once, and the ten largest hold approximately 34%. The material sequenced was PBMCs, mostly from graft donor cells, taken 360 days after TCRalphabeta/CD19-depleted stem cell transplant. The receptors come from a male patient aged 2 to 10 who had a stem cell transplant for acute myeloid leukemia, so the T cells may come from the graft donor.

The table lists this clonotype with many counts. The chain is built from TRBV20-1 and TRBJ2-5; 13 bases are shared with TRBD2. The CDR3 is 16 residues long. J was trimmed by 4 bases and V by 4 bases; bases with no gene match: 9. The V gene's germline CDR1 is DFQATT and CDR2 SNEGSKA (reference sequence). This CDR3 is CSAIGTSGKEGETQYF. CDR3 DNA sequence: TGCAGTGCTATTGGGACTAGCGGGAAGGAGGGAGAGACCCAGTACTTC.

This clonotype was picked up many times. This rearrangement joins TRBV7-2 to TRBJ2-4; the D is unclear. Trimming removed 5 bases from V and 4 bases from J, with 9 bases in between. This CDR3 has 13 amino acids. CDR1 is SGHTA, CDR2 FQGNSA, per germline. CDR3 nucleotides: TGTGCCAGCAGCCACAGCACTAAAAACATTCAGTACTTC. Amino acids: CASSHSTKNIQYF.